A single TCR beta chain is shown here with its context. Its antigen is currently unknown. Each of the TCR libraries took roughly 4,000 ng of total RNA. With the 5' RACE reads reprocessed, TCRdb shows one record per CDR3 protein and no DNA. The sample data list 150,000 to 200,000 distinct CDR3 sequences. The data were taken from a study of monozygotic twins with inflammatory bowel disease. Study results and caveats: The inverse Simpson measure of TCRbeta diversity was lower in IBD patients than in healthy co-twins. IBD patients shared fewer clonotypes with others than healthy twins, especially with disease activity. A single strong clonotype or signal linked to IBD was not supported.

CDR1 and CDR2 (germline): SGHTA, FQGNSA. The length of the CDR3 is 15 residues. The sample was blood. The chain links TRBV7-2 to TRBJ2-1; TCRdb indicates TRBD2, and absent DNA this call remains unverified. This clonotype originated in a human donor with ulcerative colitis or Crohn's disease, or a healthy co-twin of an affected twin (not recorded which). This CDR3 is CASSSPGLAGFEQFF.